The T cell receptor (beta chain) under discussion was sequenced for a study of T-cell memory formation after mild COVID-19 (dated by TCRdb to about 2021). Study-wide context: TCR sequence clusters from the two donors were largely donor specific. In a couple of donors, T-cell clones that expanded and contracted after mild COVID-19 were followed by sequencing TCRalpha and TCRbeta repertoires longitudinally. The cohort comprised two young, previously healthy adult volunteers, one female and one male. What the authors observed across the whole study: Whether the second-wave clones peaking on day 37 were SARS-CoV-2 specific was not confirmed. The detection of some responding clones in pre-infection memory suggests that pre-existing cross-reactive memory T cells joined the SARS-CoV-2 response. Only a couple of mild cases were covered by the study, and larger cohorts that include severe cases with pre-infection samples were considered necessary. Clones contracting from day 15 to 85 had balanced CD4/CD8 phenotypes, while a second wave expanding from day 15 to 37 was biased towards CD4+. Contracting CD4+ clones were located mainly in the CM and EM memory subsets, whereas CD8+ clones were found to be enriched in EMRA.

From V the trimming removes 6 bases and from J it removes 4 bases, while the gene matches leave 6 bases of the junction unaccounted for. The CDR3 sequence holds 14 residues, the cysteine and phenylalanine included. Only CDR3 DNA is held: 42 bases, read in frame from base 1. As for this clonotype: This clone's antigen is unknown. No quality values exist for individual bases; no much larger clone is one base distant.

The instrument was an Illumina NovaSeq 6000. cDNA libraries for TCRalpha and TCRbeta were prepared by 5'RACE using constant-segment primers, with sample barcodes and unique molecular identifiers added. RNA was extracted from every sample with Trizol reagent. Amplification of the libraries took two PCR steps, and the second step added a second sample barcode plus Illumina TruSeq adapters. The libraries were sequenced on an Illumina NovaSeq using 2 x 150 bp paired-end reads. Under the source paper's analysis protocol: Reads were demultiplexed and collapsed into UMI-guided consensus sequences with migec v1.2.7. Using mixcr v2.1.11, UMI consensuses were aligned to TRA and TRB V and J templates and then assembled into clonotypes. A clonotype was counted as expanded or contracted only when both edgeR and NoisET called the clonotype significant, with the noise models trained on biological replicates. For edgeR calls, the cutoffs were a false discovery rate-adjusted p below 0.01 and a log2 fold-change threshold of 1. PCA with hierarchical clustering of max-normalized trajectories of the 1000 most abundant clonotypes was used as exploratory dynamics analysis. Separately sequenced CD4+ and CD8+ repertoires were used to assign the CD4 or CD8 phenotype of responding clones. Through fastp at Q25 and MiXCR, TCRdb rebuilt clones from the public reads, retaining in-frame beta chains. Rows matching on CDR3 protein sequence are summarized as one entry with the most common DNA and genes. TCRdb, not the original authors, processed these V and J calls. This sample is represented by 120,000 to 150,000 distinct CDR3 sequences; 6% to 7% of them were singletons. The ten most abundant clones make up 2% to 2.5% of the sample.

Ficoll-Paque density gradient centrifugation was used to isolate PBMCs. The sample comprised PBMCs or a T cell subset sorted from them (not recorded which). The receptor was derived from an adult woman who had mild COVID-19 (a few samples of this study predate the infection). The sample titles of this study are shuffled in the database, so cell type and time point are left out; the donor was told from shared clones. The chain was built from TRBV12-3 or TRBV12-4 and TRBJ1-1; TRBD1 lines up with 9 middle nucleotides. The bases are TGTGCCAGCAGCCTGGGACAGGGAAGCACTGAAGCTTTCTTT. It codes for CASSLGQGSTEAFF.